Shown below are 19 T cell receptor beta chains from a single sample sequenced in a study of shared clonotypes between healthy human individuals. The protocol was immunoSEQ multiplex PCR, while the TCRdb copy is restricted to in-frame clones and leaves out a portion. Of about 530,000 clones listed, about 79% were seen once; the top ten hold approximately 12%. Sequences were obtained from PBMCs. These receptors originate from a woman aged 40 to 55 in good health. Some clones in this sample may be carry-over from other donors' samples.

This chain joins TRBV5-1 and TRBJ1-4; D is undetermined. V lost 1 base and J 7 bases, leaving 14 bases between the germline ends. This CDR3 contains 15 residues. Germline-derived CDR1 and CDR2 are SGHRS and YFSETQ. CDR3 nucleotide sequence: TGCGCCAGCAGCTTGAACCCAGGAGTTCCTGAAAAACTGTTTTTT. Its protein product is CASSLNPGVPEKLFF.

V and J are TRBV15 and TRBJ1-1; TRBD1 might be the D (5 bases). Trimming pared 6 bases from V and 1 base from J, leaving 9 bases between. The germline V gene has CDR1 LNHNV and CDR2 YYDKDF (reference sequence). The CDR3 has 13 residues. This CDR3 reads CATRDGGNTEAFF. DNA for the CDR3: TGTGCCACCAGAGATGGGGGGAACACTGAAGCTTTCTTT. Based on the CDR3 plus reference TRBV15 and TRBJ1-1, the full variable domain is DAMVIQNPRYQVTQFGKPVTLSCSQTLNHNVMYWYQQKSSQAPKLLFHYYDKDFNNEADTPDNFQSRRPNTSFCFLDIRSPGLGDTAMYLCATRDGGNTEAFFGQGTRLTVV.

This chain joins TRBV18 and TRBJ2-2; D remains unclear. V lost 1 base and J lost 4, with 19 bases in between. Germline CDR1 is KGHSH and CDR2 is LQKENI. The CDR3 consists of 18 residues. The CDR3 spells CASSPLALTGWGTGELFF. CDR3 in DNA: TGTGCCAGCTCACCACTAGCTCTGACGGGTTGGGGCACCGGGGAGCTGTTTTTT.

This chain connects TRBV19 to TRBJ2-5; TRBD2 might be the D (6 bases). Germline CDR1 LNHDA, CDR2 SQIVND (reference sequence). With 5 bases removed from V and 2 bases from J, the gap between germline ends came to 12 bases. CDR3 length: 14 residues. Written as DNA, the CDR3 is TGTGCCAGTAGTGGAGGGTGGCGGCAAGAGACCCAGTACTTC. Its translation: CASSGGWRQETQYF.

The CDR3 protein is CASSEGRNSPLHF. The CDR3, as DNA: TGTGCCAGCAGTGAAGGACGGAATTCACCCCTCCACTTT. V gene TRBV6-1 combines with J gene TRBJ1-6, with D unresolved. The CDR3 runs to 13 residues. CDR1 and CDR2 from the germline V gene are MNHNS and SASEGT. Trimming took off 1 base at V and 7 bases at J, with 5 bases between the two ends.

The J gene is TRBJ1-2, the V gene TRBV11-2; TRBD1 aligns across 7 bases. CDR1 is SGHAT, CDR2 FQNNGV, per germline. The V segment lost 0 bases and the J segment 4 bases; nucleotides outside the gene matches: 11. CDR3 length: 17 residues. In nucleotides, the CDR3 is TGTGCCAGCAGCTTAGAATTCGCAGGGGGAGGGACCTATGGCTACACCTTC. It yields the protein CASSLEFAGGGTYGYTF.

V is TRBV5-1 and J is TRBJ2-1; no definite D call. V was pared by 0 bases and J by 8 bases, with 9 bases between. The CDR3 has 13 residues. The germline gives CDR1 SGHRS, CDR2 YFSETQ. CDR3 bases: TGCGCCAGCAGCTTGGTACCCAAGGATGAGCAGTTCTTC. Protein product: CASSLVPKDEQFF.

The rearrangement links TRBV5-1 to TRBJ2-3; D unclear. The CDR3 is made up of 14 amino acids. V was cut by 1 base and J by 2 bases, with 8 bases left in between. Germline lookup yields CDR1 SGHRS and CDR2 YFSETQ. CDR3 nucleotides: TGCGCCAGCAGCTTGAGTCAGGTCACAGATACGCAGTATTTT. It translates to CASSLSQVTDTQYF.

A word on this clone: This may arise from a read error, as a much more abundant clone is one base away. This rearrangement joins TRBV15 to TRBJ1-4; D gene unclear. This CDR3 spans 14 amino acids. The germline V gene encodes CDR1 LNHNV and CDR2 YYDKDF (reference sequence). The CDR3 DNA reads TGTGCCCCCAGCGACGACATATTTCAAGAAAAACTGTTTTTT. Protein product: CAPSDDIFQEKLFF.

For this clone: A read error is possible here, since a much larger clone lies one base away. The V gene is TRBV7-9, the J gene TRBJ2-7; maybe TRBD1 (6 bases). The V and J ends lost 1 base and 5 bases respectively, with 9 bases between them. This CDR3 has 13 amino acids. Germline V gene lookup returns CDR1 SEHNR and CDR2 FQNEAQ (reference sequence). CDR3: CASSLDRVNEQYF. The CDR3 DNA reads as TGTGCCAGCAGCTTAGACAGGGTCAACGAGCAGTACTTC.

The sample holds one count of this clone. V usage is TRBV29-1 and J usage is TRBJ2-5; D is possibly TRBD1 (6 bases). Near its end, the DNA agrees better with TRBJ2-7, so the J call may be wrong. CDR1 and CDR2 from the germline V gene are SQVTM and ANQGSEA. The CDR3 length is 13 residues. CDR3 residues: CSVEGGQSYEQYF. Here the CDR3 DNA reads TGCAGCGTTGAAGGAGGACAGAGCTACGAGCAGTACTTC.

This chain joins TRBV10-3 and TRBJ2-5; no clear D gene. The V and J ends lost 1 base and 1 base respectively, with 1 base between them. There are 12 residues in the CDR3. CDR1 is ENHRY and CDR2 is SYGVKD in the germline V gene. CDR3 sequence: CAISEFQETQYF. CDR3 DNA: TGTGCCATCAGTGAGTTCCAAGAGACCCAGTACTTC.

The chain employs TRBV18 and TRBJ2-5, with TRBD1 matching over 7 bases. CDR3 length: 15 amino acids. CDR1 is KGHSH, CDR2 LQKENI, per germline. V gave up 6 bases and J gave up 1 base; unmatched junction bases: 8. The CDR3 here is CASSQLAGGQETQYF. The CDR3 bases are TGTGCCAGCTCGCAGTTGGCAGGGGGCCAAGAGACCCAGTACTTC.

This clone occurred a few times. The sample contains more than one DNA sequence encoding this CDR3. V usage is TRBV30 and J usage is TRBJ2-2, with 9 bases that match TRBD2. V trimming: 5 bases; J trimming: 5 bases; junction bases outside the gene matches: 9. The CDR3 is 15 residues long. Germline V CDR1 and CDR2: GTSNPN, SVGIG (reference sequence). CDR3 sequence: CAWEGGLAGTGELFF. In DNA form, the CDR3 reads TGTGCCTGGGAAGGGGGGCTAGCGGGAACCGGGGAGCTGTTTTTT.

This chain joins TRBV7-9 and TRBJ2-2; D may be TRBD2 (6 bases). V dropped 3 bases and J dropped 5 bases, with 13 bases sitting between them. The length of the CDR3 is 15 residues. Per the germline V gene, CDR1 is SEHNR and CDR2 is FQNEAQ (reference sequence). CDR3 sequence reads: CASSFLREGTGELFF. Here the CDR3 DNA reads TGTGCCAGCAGCTTTCTGCGGGAAGGGACCGGGGAGCTGTTTTTT.

The genes are TRBV25-1 and TRBJ1-3, with D perhaps matching TRBD1 (6 bases). V lost 4 bases, J lost 0 bases, and 16 bases lay in between. The CDR3 has 17 amino acids. Germline V gene lookup returns CDR1 MGHDK and CDR2 SYGVNS. CDR3 DNA sequence: TGTGCCAGCAGTGCGTTACAGGGCCGACTCTCTGGAAACACCATATATTTT. Its protein product is CASSALQGRLSGNTIYF.

The J gene is TRBJ1-4, the V gene TRBV10-2; a weak D match, TRBD1 (5 bases). The CDR3 is 17 residues long. Trimming pared 2 bases from V and 0 bases from J, leaving 13 bases between. The germline V gene encodes CDR1 WSHSY and CDR2 SAAADI. The CDR3 nucleotides read TGCGCCAGCAGTGAGCCCCTCGTGGGGGCAACTAATGAAAAACTGTTTTTT. It codes for CASSEPLVGATNEKLFF.

The chain has TRBV9 and TRBJ2-7, with 8 nucleotides matching TRBD1. The CDR3 is made up of 14 amino acids. J gave up 3 bases and V 4 bases, and 6 bases lay outside the gene matches. Germline V CDR1 and CDR2: SGDLS, YYNGEE. CDR3 residues: CASSPEQGGYEQYF. As DNA, the CDR3 is TGTGCCAGCAGCCCCGAACAGGGGGGCTACGAGCAGTACTTC.

The chain combines TRBV2 with TRBJ2-5, with 9 bases identical to TRBD1. The CDR3 has 15 residues. Germline loops: CDR1 SNHLY, CDR2 FYNNEI. The V and J ends lost 0 bases and 5 bases, in that order; junction bases with no gene match: 4. The CDR3 loop is CASSEANRGRETQYF. The CDR3 bases are TGTGCCAGCAGTGAAGCTAACAGGGGGCGGGAGACCCAGTACTTC.